What follows describes a single TCR beta chain. Its antigen is as yet unknown. The sample belongs to a study of radiotherapy plus CTLA-4 blockade in lung cancer. Overall study: Of the patients, roughly 20% showed objective responses and more than 30% attained disease control.

The CDR3 is 13 residues long. Trimming left V 3 bases short and J 5 bases short, with 10 bases between. Germline V gene data show CDR1 as SGHTA and CDR2 as FQGTGA. Study-wide results and caveats: TCR clones of tumor origin grew in blood after radiotherapy plus ipilimumab.

This table comes from immunoSEQ multiplex PCR, and its TCRdb copy is limited to in-frame clones, with some not included. The sample includes about 78,000 clones, about 87% seen only once; the top ten take around 1%. This material consisted of peripheral blood, taken from a patient treated with radiotherapy plus ipilimumab. This clonotype originated in a human donor with non-small cell lung cancer who had stable disease on radiotherapy plus ipilimumab. This chain uses TRBV7-3 with TRBJ2-5; no clear D gene. The CDR3 DNA follows: TGTGCCAGCAGCTTTTCTAGTCACGAGACCCAGTACTTC. This codes for CASSFSSHETQYF.